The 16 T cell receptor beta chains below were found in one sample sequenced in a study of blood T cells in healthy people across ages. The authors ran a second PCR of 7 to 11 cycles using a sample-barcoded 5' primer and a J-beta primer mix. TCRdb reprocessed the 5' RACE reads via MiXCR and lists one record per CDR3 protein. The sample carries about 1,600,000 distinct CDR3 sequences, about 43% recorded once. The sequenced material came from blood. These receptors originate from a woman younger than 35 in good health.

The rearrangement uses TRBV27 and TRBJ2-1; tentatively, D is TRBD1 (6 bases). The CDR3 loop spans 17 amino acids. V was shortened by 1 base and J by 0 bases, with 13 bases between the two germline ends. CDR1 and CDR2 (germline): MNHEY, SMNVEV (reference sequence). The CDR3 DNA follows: TGTGCCAGCAGTTTATTAAACAGGGAGAGCTCCTACAATGAGCAGTTCTTC. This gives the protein CASSLLNRESSYNEQFF.

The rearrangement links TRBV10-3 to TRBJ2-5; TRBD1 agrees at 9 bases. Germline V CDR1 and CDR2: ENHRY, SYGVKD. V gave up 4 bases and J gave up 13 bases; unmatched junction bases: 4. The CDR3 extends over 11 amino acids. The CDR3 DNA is TGTGCCATCAGTGGGACAGGGGCCCCGTACTTC. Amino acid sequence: CAISGTGAPYF.

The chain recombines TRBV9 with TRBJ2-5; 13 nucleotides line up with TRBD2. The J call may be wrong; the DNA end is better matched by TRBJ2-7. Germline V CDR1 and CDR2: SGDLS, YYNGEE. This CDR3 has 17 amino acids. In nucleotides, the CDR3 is TGTGCCAGCAGCGTAGGACTAGCGGGGGGCGTCAGCTACGAGCAGTACTTC. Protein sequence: CASSVGLAGGVSYEQYF.

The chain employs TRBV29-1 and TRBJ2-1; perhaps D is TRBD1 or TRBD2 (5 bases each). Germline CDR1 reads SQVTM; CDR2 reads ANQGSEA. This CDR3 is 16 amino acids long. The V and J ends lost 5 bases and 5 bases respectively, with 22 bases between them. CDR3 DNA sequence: TGCAGCGTTTTAGGGGACGGACGGTCGGACAACAATGAGCAGTTCTTC. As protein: CSVLGDGRSDNNEQFF.

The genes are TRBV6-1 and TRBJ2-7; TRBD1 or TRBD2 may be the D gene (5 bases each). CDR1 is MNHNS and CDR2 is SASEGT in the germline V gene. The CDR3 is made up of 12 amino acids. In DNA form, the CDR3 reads TGTGCTGCTCGGGACGCCTCCTACGAGCAGTACTTC. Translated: CAARDASYEQYF.

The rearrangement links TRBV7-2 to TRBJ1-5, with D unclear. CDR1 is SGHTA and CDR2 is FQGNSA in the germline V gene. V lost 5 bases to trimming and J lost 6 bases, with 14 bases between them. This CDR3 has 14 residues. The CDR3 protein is CASSPGWAGQPQHF. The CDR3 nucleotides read TGTGCCAGCAGCCCCGGTTGGGCTGGTCAGCCCCAGCATTTT.

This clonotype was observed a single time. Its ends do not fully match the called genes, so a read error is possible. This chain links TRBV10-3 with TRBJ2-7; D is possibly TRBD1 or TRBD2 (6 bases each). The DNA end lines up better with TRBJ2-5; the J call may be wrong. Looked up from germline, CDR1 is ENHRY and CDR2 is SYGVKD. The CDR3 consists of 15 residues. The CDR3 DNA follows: TGTGCCATCGGTGAGTCCGGGGGCGCTACAGAGACCCAGTACTTC. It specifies CAIGESGGATETQYF.

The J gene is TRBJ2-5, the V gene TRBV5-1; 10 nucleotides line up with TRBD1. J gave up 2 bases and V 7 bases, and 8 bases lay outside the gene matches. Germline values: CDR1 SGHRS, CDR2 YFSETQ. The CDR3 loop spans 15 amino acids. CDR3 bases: TGCGCCAGCGCCCACCCGGACAGGGGGCAAGAGACCCAGTACTTC. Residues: CASAHPDRGQETQYF.

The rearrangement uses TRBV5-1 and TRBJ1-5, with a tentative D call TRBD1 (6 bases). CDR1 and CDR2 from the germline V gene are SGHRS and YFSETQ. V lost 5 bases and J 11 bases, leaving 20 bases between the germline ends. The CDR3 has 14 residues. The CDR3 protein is CASSLTGTAGTQHF. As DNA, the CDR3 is TGCGCCAGCAGTTTAACAGGGACCGCCGGGACCCAGCATTTT.

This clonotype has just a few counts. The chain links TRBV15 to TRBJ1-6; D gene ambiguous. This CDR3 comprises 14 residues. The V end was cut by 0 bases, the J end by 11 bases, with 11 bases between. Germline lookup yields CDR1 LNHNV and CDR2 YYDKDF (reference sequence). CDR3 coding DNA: TGTGCCACCAGCAGAGATCCCCCTGAAACACCCCTCCACTTT. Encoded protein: CATSRDPPETPLHF.

Here the CDR3 reads CASSVRLAGDDYNEQYF. DNA for the CDR3: TGTGCCAGCAGCGTACGCCTAGCGGGGGATGATTACAATGAGCAGTACTTC. The chain uses TRBV9 and TRBJ2-1; 10 bases fit TRBD2. The J call may be faulty, since TRBJ2-7 better matches the DNA end. Germline-derived CDR1 and CDR2 are SGDLS and YYNGEE. This CDR3 spans 17 amino acids.

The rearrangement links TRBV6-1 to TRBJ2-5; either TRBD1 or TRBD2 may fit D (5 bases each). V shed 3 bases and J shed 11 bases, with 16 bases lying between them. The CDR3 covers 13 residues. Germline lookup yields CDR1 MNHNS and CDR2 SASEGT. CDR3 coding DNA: TGTGCCAGCAGTGATGGGACGGGGAATGAGCAGTACTTC. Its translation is CASSDGTGNEQYF.

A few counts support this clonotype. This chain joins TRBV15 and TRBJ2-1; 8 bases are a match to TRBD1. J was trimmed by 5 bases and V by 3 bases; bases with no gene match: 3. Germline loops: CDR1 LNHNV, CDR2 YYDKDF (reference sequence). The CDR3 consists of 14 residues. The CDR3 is CATSRDREDNEQFF. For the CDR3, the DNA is TGTGCCACCAGCAGGGACAGGGAAGACAATGAGCAGTTCTTC.

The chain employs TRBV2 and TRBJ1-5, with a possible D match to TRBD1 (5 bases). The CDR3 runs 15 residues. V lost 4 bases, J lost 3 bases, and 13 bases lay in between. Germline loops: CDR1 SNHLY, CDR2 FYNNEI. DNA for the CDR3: TGTGCCAGCAGTGGGCAGGGAGGGTTCAATCAGCCCCAGCATTTT. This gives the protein CASSGQGGFNQPQHF. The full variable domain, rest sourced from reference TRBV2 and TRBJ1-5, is EPEVTQTPSHQVTQMGQEVILRCVPISNHLYFYWYRQILGQKVEFLVSFYNNEISEKSEIFDDQFSVERPDGSNFTLKIRSTKLEDSAMYFCASSGQGGFNQPQHFGDGTRLSIL.

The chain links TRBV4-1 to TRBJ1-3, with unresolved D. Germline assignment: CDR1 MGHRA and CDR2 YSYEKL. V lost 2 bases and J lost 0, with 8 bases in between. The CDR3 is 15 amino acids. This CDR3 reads CASSQRLVSGNTIYF. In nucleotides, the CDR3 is TGCGCCAGCAGCCAACGACTAGTCTCTGGAAACACCATATATTTT.

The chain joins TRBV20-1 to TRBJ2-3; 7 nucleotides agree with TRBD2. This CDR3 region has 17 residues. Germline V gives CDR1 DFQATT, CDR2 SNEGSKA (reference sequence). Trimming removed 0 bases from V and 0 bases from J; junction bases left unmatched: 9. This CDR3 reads CSARDLQAGLSTDTQYF. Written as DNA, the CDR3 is TGCAGTGCTAGAGATCTGCAAGCGGGGTTAAGCACAGATACGCAGTATTTT.